The next 11 T cell receptor beta chains were all read from a single sample in a study of T cell clones after liver transplantation. Clones were sequenced by immunoSEQ multiplex PCR, and TCRdb holds only the in-frame ones, with some missing. The repertoire holds roughly 20,000 clones, with 80% to 90% as singletons. Specimen: CD8+ T cells from blood, collected before liver transplant. The source of these receptors is a human donor who received a liver transplant.

This chain links TRBV19 with TRBJ1-5; the D is unclear. Trimming stripped 10 bases from V and 4 bases from J, with 17 bases between. Germline V gives CDR1 LNHDA, CDR2 SQIVND (reference sequence). The CDR3 length is 14 residues. The CDR3, as DNA: TGTGCCACCTCGTGGAGCGTTGGGAATCAGCCCCAGCATTTT. This sequence encodes CATSWSVGNQPQHF.

The chain uses TRBV28 and TRBJ1-3; 7 nucleotides line up with TRBD1. CDR1 and CDR2 (germline): MDHEN, SYDVKM. With 6 bases clipped from V and 0 bases from J, the junction kept 11 bases outside the gene matches. The length of the CDR3 is 17 residues. The CDR3 coding sequence is TGTGCCAGCAGATCGAGGGGACAGCAGATCTCTGGAAACACCATATATTTT. It codes for CASRSRGQQISGNTIYF.

V usage is TRBV5-1 and J usage is TRBJ2-5, with 8 nucleotides matching TRBD1. The J call may be faulty, since TRBJ2-7 better matches the DNA end. CDR1 SGHRS and CDR2 YFSETQ come from the germline V gene. The CDR3 extends over 15 amino acids. DNA for the CDR3: TGCGCCAGCAGCTTGGGACAGGGGACCTCCTACGAGCAGTACTTC. Its translation is CASSLGQGTSYEQYF.

This chain links TRBV28 with TRBJ1-1; D unresolved. The CDR3 spans 13 residues. V was trimmed by 3 bases and J by 3 bases, leaving 8 bases between them. Germline V lookup: CDR1 MDHEN, CDR2 SYDVKM. CDR3 residues: CASSFSRDTEAFF. DNA of the CDR3: TGTGCCAGCAGTTTCTCGCGGGACACTGAAGCTTTCTTT.

This clone was counted a few times. The chain employs TRBV5-1 and TRBJ1-1; 7 bases are a match to TRBD1. The V segment lost 1 base and the J segment 0 bases; nucleotides outside the gene matches: 9. This CDR3 spans 17 amino acids. CDR1 SGHRS and CDR2 YFSETQ come from the germline V gene. The CDR3 loop is CASSLHQRQGVNTEAFF. DNA for the CDR3: TGCGCCAGCAGCTTGCACCAACGACAGGGAGTGAACACTGAAGCTTTCTTT.

This clone has just one count. The chain is built from TRBV6-5 and TRBJ2-1, with D hard to call. The V gene lost 0 bases and the J gene lost 9 bases, with 6 bases spanning the gap. The length of the CDR3 is 12 residues. The V gene's germline CDR1 is MNHEY and CDR2 SVGAGI. The CDR3 loop reads CASSYSLGEQFF. The CDR3, as DNA: TGTGCCAGCAGTTACTCATTGGGTGAGCAGTTCTTC.

This clone has just one count. This chain uses TRBV19 with TRBJ1-1; D might be TRBD1 (5 bases). V lost 10 bases and J lost 0, with 18 bases in between. The germline V gene encodes CDR1 LNHDA and CDR2 SQIVND (reference sequence). CDR3 length: 15 residues. The CDR3 loop is CATQGRVNMNTEAFF. The CDR3 region has the DNA TGTGCCACCCAAGGCAGGGTAAACATGAACACTGAAGCTTTCTTT.

The chain's CDR3 is CASSLAAGKKTQYF. For the CDR3, the DNA is TGTGCCAGCAGCTTGGCGGCAGGAAAGAAGACCCAGTACTTC. The chain employs TRBV5-6 and TRBJ2-5; D not resolved. Trimming removed 0 bases from V and 6 bases from J, with 12 bases in between. From germline, CDR1 is SGHDT and CDR2 YYEEEE. The CDR3 spans 14 residues. Drawing the rest from reference TRBV5-6 and TRBJ2-5, the complete variable domain is DAGVTQSPTHLIKTRGQQVTLRCSPKSGHDTVSWYQQALGQGPQFIFQYYEEEERQRGNFPDRFSGHQFPNYSSELNVNALLLGDSALYLCASSLAAGKKTQYFGPGTRLLVL.

This chain joins TRBV7-2 and TRBJ2-7, with D uncertain. Germline V gene lookup returns CDR1 SGHTA and CDR2 FQGNSA. The CDR3 contains 14 residues. The germline V and J ends were trimmed by 5 bases and 1 base, with 12 bases remaining between them. CDR3 region: CASSLDLVSYEQYF. Here the CDR3 DNA reads TGTGCCAGCAGCCTCGATCTGGTATCCTACGAGCAGTACTTC.

CDR3: CASSDRDFGNNEQFF. CDR3 nucleotides: TGTGCCAGCAGCGACCGGGACTTCGGAAACAATGAGCAGTTCTTC. The rearrangement uses TRBV11-2 and TRBJ2-1; a weak D match, TRBD2 (6 bases). Trimming removed 5 bases at V and 5 bases at J, with 16 bases between. CDR1 SGHAT and CDR2 FQNNGV come from the germline V gene. The CDR3 extends over 15 amino acids.

The chain employs TRBV2 and TRBJ2-7; 13 bases agree with TRBD2. The CDR3 totals 16 residues. The junction had 5 bases not matched to a gene; V was cut back by 2 bases and J by 4 bases. Germline loops: CDR1 SNHLY, CDR2 FYNNEI. DNA of the CDR3: TGTGCCAGCAGTGAATGGACTAGCGGGAGTGTTTACGAGCAGTACTTC. It is translated as CASSEWTSGSVYEQYF.